This record looks at one T cell receptor (beta chain) sequence and its context. Its cognate antigen is unknown. Here immunoSEQ multiplex PCR was the method, and the copy in TCRdb shows in-frame clones only, minus some. In the table there are some 5,800 clones, more than 90% of which are singletons. The CDR3 loop spans 13 amino acids. The trim removed 6 bases at V and 3 bases at J, leaving 4 bases unmatched. Per germline, CDR1 MNHEY and CDR2 SVGAGI. This sample was included in a study of T cell clonotyping in hematopoietic cell transplantation. The study, taken as a whole, reports: At the given depth, recipient repertoires were over 97% de novo clonotypes. Broader posttransplant TCR repertoire diversity was predicted by graft donor and pretransplant recipient Inverse Simpson Index values. Pathologically expanded recipient clonotypes increased progressively from day 30 to day 180 as diversity fell.

The TCR comes from a female patient aged 50-59 years who had an allogeneic stem cell transplant from an unrelated donor, so T cells may come from the graft donor. Some clones in this sample may be carry-over from other donors' samples. Sequences were derived from peripheral blood mononuclear cells, sampled 100 days after allogeneic stem cell transplant. The chain carries TRBV6-5 and TRBJ2-5; TRBD1 matches at 7 bases. CDR3 region: CASRFQGEETQYF. For the CDR3, the DNA is TGTGCCAGCAGATTTCAGGGGGAAGAGACCCAGTACTTC.